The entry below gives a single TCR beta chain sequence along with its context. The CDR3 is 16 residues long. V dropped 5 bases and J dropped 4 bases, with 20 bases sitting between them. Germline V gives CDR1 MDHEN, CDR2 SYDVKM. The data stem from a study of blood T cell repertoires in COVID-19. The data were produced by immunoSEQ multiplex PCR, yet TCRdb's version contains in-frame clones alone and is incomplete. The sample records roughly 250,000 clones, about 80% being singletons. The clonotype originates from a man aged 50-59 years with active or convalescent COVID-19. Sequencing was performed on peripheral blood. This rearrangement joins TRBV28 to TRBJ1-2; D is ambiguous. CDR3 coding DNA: TGTGCCAGCAGTCTCTACACACCTAACGGGTCCTATGGCTACACCTTC. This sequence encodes CASSLYTPNGSYGYTF.